Listed below are T cell receptor beta chains from one sample, sequenced in a study of beta chain features in type 1 diabetes. Only in-frame clones appear in the TCRdb table, and some are missing; sequencing was by immunoSEQ multiplex PCR. The profile covers roughly 260,000 clones, with about a tenth appearing a single time and over 0.015% taken by the ten largest. The sample consisted of naive CD4+ T cells from blood. All receptors come from a man aged 25 to 40 with type 1 diabetes. The CDR3 runs from the conserved cysteine through the conserved F or W. The D gene is left open where the match is weak. Part of the rows lack a size; the others show once, few, many or a class for expanded clones.

CDR3,DNA,V,size,D,length,J
CASSWSGSYTQYF,TGTGCCAGCAGTTGGTCCGGGTCCTATACGCAGTATTTT,TRBV27,NA,NA,13,TRBJ2-3
CASSQEGRGIRTYNEQFF,TGCGCCAGCAGCCAAGAGGGGAGGGGGATTCGCACCTACAATGAGCAGTTCTTC,TRBV4-1,few,NA,18,TRBJ2-1
CASSYRLAGDTQYF,TGTGCCAGCAGTTACAGGCTAGCGGGGGATACGCAGTATTTT,TRBV6-5,NA,TRBD2,14,TRBJ2-3
CASSLAEYTEAFF,TGTGCCAGCAGCTTAGCTGAGTACACTGAAGCTTTCTTT,TRBV11-1,NA,NA,13,TRBJ1-1
CASSLGHSQPQHF,TGTGCCAGCAGCTTAGGTCATTCACAGCCCCAGCATTTT,TRBV7-2,NA,NA,13,TRBJ1-5
CASSSSTGGLFF,TGTGCCAGCAGCTCTTCGACAGGGGGACTGTTTTTT,TRBV7-2,NA,TRBD1,12,TRBJ1-4
CASSWGPSWGGVDTQYF,TGCGCCAGCAGCTGGGGGCCTTCTTGGGGGGGCGTGGATACGCAGTATTTT,TRBV5-1,NA,NA,17,TRBJ2-3
CASSFLPQGLNQPQHF,TGCGCCAGCAGCTTTCTCCCCCAGGGTCTCAATCAGCCCCAGCATTTT,TRBV5-1,NA,NA,16,TRBJ1-5
CASTAIGGVDEQFF,TGTGCCAGTACCGCCATAGGGGGCGTGGATGAGCAGTTCTTC,TRBV19,NA,TRBD1,14,TRBJ2-1
CASSLFNGGGTDTQYF,TGCGCCAGCAGCTTGTTTAACGGCGGGGGAACAGATACGCAGTATTTT,TRBV5-1,few,TRBD2,16,TRBJ2-3
CASSQEEGVAYEQYF,TGCGCCAGCAGCCAAGAGGAAGGGGTTGCCTACGAGCAGTACTTC,TRBV4-3,NA,NA,15,TRBJ2-7
CASSLDSTGELFF,TGTGCCAGCAGTTTGGACAGCACCGGGGAGCTGTTTTTT,TRBV28,few,NA,13,TRBJ2-2
CASSLRQGSGNTIYF,TGTGCCAGCAGCCTAAGACAGGGATCGGGAAACACCATATATTTT,TRBV9,few,TRBD1,15,TRBJ1-3
CASSPDSLNTGELFF,TGTGCCAGCAGCCCAGACAGCCTGAACACCGGGGAGCTGTTTTTT,TRBV11-2,NA,NA,15,TRBJ2-2
CASSPGDRGLGEKLFF,TGTGCCAGCAGCCCGGGTGACAGGGGGCTAGGTGAAAAACTGTTTTTT,TRBV4-2,once,TRBD1,16,TRBJ1-4
CASSTGGERGSRGEQFF,TGTGCCAGCAGCACGGGGGGGGAGCGGGGCTCTCGCGGTGAGCAGTTCTTC,TRBV7-9,NA,TRBD2,17,TRBJ2-1
CASSLAAVGTGELFF,TGCGCCAGCAGCTTGGCCGCAGTCGGGACCGGGGAGCTGTTTTTT,TRBV5-1,NA,NA,15,TRBJ2-2
CASSKRGGQGDTQYF,TGCGCCAGCAGCAAACGGGGGGGCCAAGGAGATACGCAGTATTTT,TRBV4-3,few,TRBD2,15,TRBJ2-3
CASSQETSGLSTDTQYF,TGTGCCAGCAGCCAAGAGACTAGCGGTCTGAGCACAGATACGCAGTATTTT,TRBV4-2,few,TRBD2,17,TRBJ2-3
CASSLEVAGESDTQYF,TGTGCCAGCAGCTTAGAGGTAGCGGGGGAATCAGATACGCAGTATTTT,TRBV7-9,NA,TRBD2,16,TRBJ2-3
CASSWFPAGELFF,TGTGCCAGCTCATGGTTTCCAGCCGGGGAGCTGTTTTTT,TRBV18,few,NA,13,TRBJ2-2
CASKGDYTDTQYF,TGTGCCAGCAAGGGAGATTACACAGATACGCAGTATTTT,TRBV2,NA,NA,13,TRBJ2-3
CASSLQVRNEQFF,TGTGCCAGCAGCTTACAGGTCCGCAATGAGCAGTTCTTC,TRBV7-2,NA,NA,13,TRBJ2-1
CASSQLGDRGNIQYF,TGTGCCAGCAGCCAGCTAGGGGACAGGGGGAACATTCAGTACTTC,TRBV13,few,TRBD1,15,TRBJ2-4
CASGLIGEGDEQFF,TGTGCTAGTGGTTTGATAGGGGAGGGCGATGAGCAGTTCTTC,TRBV12-5,NA,TRBD2,14,TRBJ2-1
CASSQGLTRSRALEQYF,TGCGCCAGCAGCCAAGGTCTCACGAGGTCCAGGGCTTTGGAGCAGTACTTC,TRBV4-1,few,NA,17,TRBJ2-7
CASSLIGRDGNSPLHF,TGTGCCAGCAGTCTTATTGGGCGGGATGGGAATTCACCCCTCCACTTT,TRBV27,NA,NA,16,TRBJ1-6
CSAALIRHTEAFF,TGCAGCGCAGCGCTGATCCGACACACTGAAGCTTTCTTT,TRBV29-1,few,NA,13,TRBJ1-1
CASSGGTAAMETQYF,TGCGCCAGCAGCGGGGGGACAGCGGCGATGGAGACCCAGTACTTC,TRBV5-1,few,NA,15,TRBJ2-5
CSVARTGTGTEAFF,TGCAGCGTGGCCCGGACAGGTACGGGCACTGAAGCTTTCTTT,TRBV29-1,few,TRBD1,14,TRBJ1-1
CASNRQGAFYGYTF,TGTGCCAGCAACAGACAGGGGGCTTTCTATGGCTACACCTTC,TRBV14,few,TRBD1,14,TRBJ1-2
CASSETSTDTQYF,TGTGCCAGCAGTGAGACTAGCACAGATACGCAGTATTTT,TRBV2,NA,NA,13,TRBJ2-3
CASSKQDKNIQYF,TGTGCCAGTAGTAAACAGGACAAAAACATTCAGTACTTC,TRBV19,NA,NA,13,TRBJ2-4
CASSPGGTLQETQYF,TGCGCCAGCAGCCCGGGGGGGACCCTTCAAGAGACCCAGTACTTC,TRBV5-1,few,TRBD2,15,TRBJ2-5
CASTQDSPGELFF,TGTGCCAGCACCCAGGACTCGCCCGGGGAGCTGTTTTTT,TRBV2,NA,NA,13,TRBJ2-2
CASSLFEASGGGDTQYF,TGTGCCAGCAGCTTATTTGAGGCTAGCGGGGGAGGAGATACGCAGTATTTT,TRBV11-2,few,TRBD2,17,TRBJ2-3
CASSLEGATNEKLFF,TGCGCCAGCAGCTTGGAGGGGGCAACTAATGAAAAACTGTTTTTT,TRBV5-1,NA,NA,15,TRBJ1-4
CASSLGAGEYEQYF,TGCGCCAGCAGCCTCGGGGCAGGGGAGTACGAGCAGTACTTC,TRBV5-1,NA,NA,14,TRBJ2-7
CAWSHTRGGQRTDTQYF,TGTGCCTGGAGCCACACCAGAGGCGGGCAACGCACAGATACGCAGTATTTT,TRBV30,few,NA,17,TRBJ2-3
CASSAPDTQGHQPQHF,TGTGCCAGCAGTGCCCCCGACACTCAGGGGCATCAGCCCCAGCATTTT,TRBV6-6,few,NA,16,TRBJ1-5
CASRSPGQGYEKLFF,TGTGCCAGCAGGTCCCCGGGACAGGGTTATGAAAAACTGTTTTTT,TRBV6-5,NA,TRBD1,15,TRBJ1-4
CASSLTGIDEQFF,TGTGCCAGCAGCTTAACAGGTATCGATGAGCAGTTCTTC,TRBV7-8,NA,NA,13,TRBJ2-1
CASSDKFKRFDQPQHF,TGTGCCAGTAGTGATAAGTTTAAACGGTTCGATCAGCCCCAGCATTTT,TRBV19,NA,NA,16,TRBJ1-5
CASSSRQATNEKLFF,TGTGCCAGCAGCTCCAGACAGGCAACTAATGAAAAACTGTTTTTT,TRBV7-2,few,NA,15,TRBJ1-4